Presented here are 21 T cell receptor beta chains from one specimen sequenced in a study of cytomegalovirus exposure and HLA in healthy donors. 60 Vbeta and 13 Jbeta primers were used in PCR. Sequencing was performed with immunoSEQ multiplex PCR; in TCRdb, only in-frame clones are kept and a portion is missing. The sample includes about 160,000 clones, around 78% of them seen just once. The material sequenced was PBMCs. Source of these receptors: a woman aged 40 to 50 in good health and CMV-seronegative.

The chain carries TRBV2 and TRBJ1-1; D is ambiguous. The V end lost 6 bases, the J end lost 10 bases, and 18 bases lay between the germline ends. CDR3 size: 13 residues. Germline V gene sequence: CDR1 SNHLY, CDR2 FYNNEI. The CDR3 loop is CASSPMSRVGAFF. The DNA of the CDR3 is TGTGCCAGCAGCCCCATGAGCCGTGTCGGAGCTTTCTTT. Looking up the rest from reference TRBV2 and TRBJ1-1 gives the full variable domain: EPEVTQTPSHQVTQMGQEVILRCVPISNHLYFYWYRQILGQKVEFLVSFYNNEISEKSEIFDDQFSVERPDGSNFTLKIRSTKLEDSAMYFCASSPMSRVGAFFGQGTRLTVV.

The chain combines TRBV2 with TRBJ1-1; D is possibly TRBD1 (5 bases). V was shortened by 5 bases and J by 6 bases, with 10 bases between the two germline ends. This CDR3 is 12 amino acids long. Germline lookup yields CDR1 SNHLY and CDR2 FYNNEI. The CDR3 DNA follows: TGTGCCAGCAGTCCGACAGCATCTGAAGCTTTCTTT. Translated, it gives CASSPTASEAFF.

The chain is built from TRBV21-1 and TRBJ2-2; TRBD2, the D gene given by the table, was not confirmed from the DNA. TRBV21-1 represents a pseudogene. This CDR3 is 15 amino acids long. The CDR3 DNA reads TGTGCCAGCAGCAAGGGACTAGTTGACACCGGGGAGCTGTTTTTT. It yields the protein CASSKGLVDTGELFF.

The CDR3 region is CASSPITGSSYEQYF. The DNA of the CDR3 is TGTGCCAGCAGTCCCATTACAGGGAGCTCCTACGAGCAGTACTTC. The chain recombines TRBV6-1 with TRBJ2-5, with D tentatively TRBD1 (6 bases). The DNA end is more similar to TRBJ2-7, so the J call may be wrong. This CDR3 has 15 residues. CDR1 is MNHNS, CDR2 SASEGT, per germline.

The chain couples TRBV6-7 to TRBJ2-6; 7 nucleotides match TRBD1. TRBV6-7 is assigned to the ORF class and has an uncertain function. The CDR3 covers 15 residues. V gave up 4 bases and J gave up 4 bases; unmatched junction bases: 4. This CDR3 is CASSWTGTGANVLTF. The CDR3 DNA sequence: TGTGCCAGCAGTTGGACAGGAACAGGGGCCAACGTCCTGACTTTC.

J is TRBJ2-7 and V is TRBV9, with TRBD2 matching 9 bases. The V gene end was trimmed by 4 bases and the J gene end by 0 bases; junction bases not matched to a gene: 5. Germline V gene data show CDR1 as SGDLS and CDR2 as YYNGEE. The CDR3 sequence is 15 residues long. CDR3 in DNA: TGTGCCAGCAGCCCTCTAGCGGGGTCCTCCTACGAGCAGTACTTC. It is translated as CASSPLAGSSYEQYF.

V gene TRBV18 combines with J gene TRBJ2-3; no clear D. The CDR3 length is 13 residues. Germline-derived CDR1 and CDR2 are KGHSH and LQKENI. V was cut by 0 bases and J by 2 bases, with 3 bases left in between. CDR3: CASSPPSTDTQYF. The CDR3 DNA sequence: TGTGCCAGCTCACCACCCTCCACAGATACGCAGTATTTT. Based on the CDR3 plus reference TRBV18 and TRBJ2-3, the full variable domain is NAGVMQNPRHLVRRRGQEARLRCSPMKGHSHVYWYRQLPEEGLKFMVYLQKENIIDESGMPKERFSAEFPKEGPSILRIQQVVRGDSAAYFCASSPPSTDTQYFGPGTRLTVL.

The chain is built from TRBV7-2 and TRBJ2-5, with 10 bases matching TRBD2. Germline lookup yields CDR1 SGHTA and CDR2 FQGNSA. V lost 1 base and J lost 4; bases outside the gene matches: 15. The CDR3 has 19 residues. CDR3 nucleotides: TGTGCCAGCAGCTTAGGCTCTAGCGGGGGCGTCAGGTCGCGAGAGACCCAGTACTTC. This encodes CASSLGSSGGVRSRETQYF.

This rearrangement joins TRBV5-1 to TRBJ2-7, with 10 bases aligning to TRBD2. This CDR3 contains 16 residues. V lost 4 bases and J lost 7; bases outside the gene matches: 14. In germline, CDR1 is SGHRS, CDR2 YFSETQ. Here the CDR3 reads CASSPRIGTSDGEQYF. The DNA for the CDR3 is TGCGCCAGCAGCCCTCGCATCGGGACTAGCGATGGAGAGCAGTACTTC.

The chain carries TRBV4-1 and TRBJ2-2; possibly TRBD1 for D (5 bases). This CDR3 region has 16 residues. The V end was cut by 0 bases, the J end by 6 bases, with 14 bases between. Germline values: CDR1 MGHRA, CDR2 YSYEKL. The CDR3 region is CASSQDQGARSGELFF. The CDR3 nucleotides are TGCGCCAGCAGCCAAGATCAGGGCGCGAGGTCCGGGGAGCTGTTTTTT.

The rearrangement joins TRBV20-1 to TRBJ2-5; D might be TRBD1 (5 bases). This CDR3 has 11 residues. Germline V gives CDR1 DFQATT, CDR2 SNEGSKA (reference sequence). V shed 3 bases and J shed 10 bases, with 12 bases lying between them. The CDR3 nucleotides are TGCAGTGCTAGTCGGACACCGAACCAGTACTTC. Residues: CSASRTPNQYF.

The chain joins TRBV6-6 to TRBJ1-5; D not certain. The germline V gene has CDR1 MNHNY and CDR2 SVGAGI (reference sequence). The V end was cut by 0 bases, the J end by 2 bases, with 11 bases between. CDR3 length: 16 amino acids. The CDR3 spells CASSYSKGGGNQPQHF. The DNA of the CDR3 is TGTGCCAGCAGTTACTCGAAGGGAGGAGGCAATCAGCCCCAGCATTTT.

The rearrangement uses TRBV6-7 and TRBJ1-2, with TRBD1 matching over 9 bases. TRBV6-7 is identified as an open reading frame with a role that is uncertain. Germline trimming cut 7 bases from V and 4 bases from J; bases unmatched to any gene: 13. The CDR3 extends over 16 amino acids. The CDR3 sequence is CASNRSGQGFRYGYTF. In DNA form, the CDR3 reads TGTGCCAGCAATCGATCGGGACAGGGATTTCGCTATGGCTACACCTTC.

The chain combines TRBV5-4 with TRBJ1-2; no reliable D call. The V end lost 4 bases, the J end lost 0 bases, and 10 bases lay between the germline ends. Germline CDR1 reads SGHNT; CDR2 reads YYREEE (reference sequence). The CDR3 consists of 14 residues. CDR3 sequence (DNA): TGTGCCAGCAGCCCCCCCGTAGCTAACTATGGCTACACCTTC. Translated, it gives CASSPPVANYGYTF. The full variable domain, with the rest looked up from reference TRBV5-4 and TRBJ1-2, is ETGVTQSPTHLIKTRGQQVTLRCSSQSGHNTVSWYQQALGQGPQFIFQYYREEENGRGNFPPRFSGLQFPNYSSELNVNALELDDSALYLCASSPPVANYGYTFGSGTRLTVV.

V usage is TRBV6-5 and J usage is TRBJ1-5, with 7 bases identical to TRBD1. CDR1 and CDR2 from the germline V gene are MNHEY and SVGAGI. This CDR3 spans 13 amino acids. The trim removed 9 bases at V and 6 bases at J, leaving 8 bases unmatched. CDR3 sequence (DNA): TGTGCCAGACGACAGGGCACTGTTCAGCCCCAGCATTTT. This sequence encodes CARRQGTVQPQHF.

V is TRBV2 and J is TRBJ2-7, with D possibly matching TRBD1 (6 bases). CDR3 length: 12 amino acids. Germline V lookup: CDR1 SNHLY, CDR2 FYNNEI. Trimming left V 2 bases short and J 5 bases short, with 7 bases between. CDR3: CASSEWGHEQYF. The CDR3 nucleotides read TGTGCCAGCAGTGAATGGGGGCACGAGCAGTACTTC. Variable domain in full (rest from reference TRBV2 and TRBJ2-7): EPEVTQTPSHQVTQMGQEVILRCVPISNHLYFYWYRQILGQKVEFLVSFYNNEISEKSEIFDDQFSVERPDGSNFTLKIRSTKLEDSAMYFCASSEWGHEQYFGPGTRLTVT.

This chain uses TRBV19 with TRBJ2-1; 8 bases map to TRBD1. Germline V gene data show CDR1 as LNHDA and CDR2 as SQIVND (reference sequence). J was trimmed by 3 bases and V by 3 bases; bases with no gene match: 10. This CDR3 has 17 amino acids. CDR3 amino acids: CASSIGSPRGHYNEQFF. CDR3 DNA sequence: TGTGCCAGTAGTATTGGGTCACCCAGGGGGCACTACAATGAGCAGTTCTTC. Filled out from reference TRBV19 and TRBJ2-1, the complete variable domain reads DGGITQSPKYLFRKEGQNVTLSCEQNLNHDAMYWYRQDPGQGLRLIYYSQIVNDFQKGDIAEGYSVSREKKESFPLTVTSAQKNPTAFYLCASSIGSPRGHYNEQFFGPGTRLTVL.

CDR3 protein: CASADSPGANVLTF. In DNA, the CDR3 is TGTGCCAGCGCAGACTCGCCTGGGGCCAACGTCCTGACTTTC. The chain is built from TRBV27 and TRBJ2-6; no firm D call. Between the trimmed V and J ends, which lost 8 bases and 2 bases, there was a span of 10 bases. The germline V gene has CDR1 MNHEY and CDR2 SMNVEV (reference sequence). This CDR3 is built from 14 residues.

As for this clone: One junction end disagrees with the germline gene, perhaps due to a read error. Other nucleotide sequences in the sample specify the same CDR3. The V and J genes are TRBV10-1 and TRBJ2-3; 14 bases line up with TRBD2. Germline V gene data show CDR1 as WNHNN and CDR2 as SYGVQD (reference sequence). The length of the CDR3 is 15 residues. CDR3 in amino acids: CASSPGLAGEGTQYF. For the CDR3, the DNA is TGCGCCAGCAGCCCGGGACTAGCGGGGGAGGGTACGCAGTACTTT.

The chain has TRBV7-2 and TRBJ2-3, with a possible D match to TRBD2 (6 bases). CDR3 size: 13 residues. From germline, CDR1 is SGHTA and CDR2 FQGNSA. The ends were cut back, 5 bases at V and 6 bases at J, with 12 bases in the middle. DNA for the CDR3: TGTGCCAGCAGCCCCCCTAGCGTTGATACGCAGTATTTT. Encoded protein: CASSPPSVDTQYF.

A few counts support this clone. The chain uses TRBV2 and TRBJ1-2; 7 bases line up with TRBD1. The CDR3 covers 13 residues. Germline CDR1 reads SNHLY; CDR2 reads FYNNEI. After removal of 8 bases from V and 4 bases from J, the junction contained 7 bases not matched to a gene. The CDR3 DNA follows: TGTGCCAGCGGACTACAGGGGTTCTATGGCTACACCTTC. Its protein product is CASGLQGFYGYTF.